The 21 T cell receptor beta chains reported below all come from one sample, sequenced in a study of control samples from healthy donors and cancer patients. The data were produced by immunoSEQ multiplex PCR, yet TCRdb's version contains in-frame clones alone and is incomplete. The top ten clones hold roughly a tenth of a sample with 60,000 to 95,000 clones, around 90% of them seen once. The sample comprised PBMCs. The receptors stem from a woman between 50 and 59 years old with colorectal cancer.

This clone was picked up one time. The V and J genes are TRBV6-5 and TRBJ1-3, with no clear D. CDR3 length: 12 residues. Germline lookup yields CDR1 MNHEY and CDR2 SVGAGI. V dropped 9 bases and J dropped 4 bases, with 10 bases sitting between them. The CDR3 sequence: CARAGRGNTIYF. The CDR3 DNA follows: TGTGCCAGGGCGGGGAGGGGAAACACCATATATTTT.

The rearrangement joins TRBV4-3 to TRBJ1-1, with D unclear. Looked up from germline, CDR1 is LGHNA and CDR2 is YSLEER. CDR3 length equals 15 residues. The V end was cut by 1 base, the J end by 4 bases, with 13 bases between. CDR3 nucleotides: TGCGCCAGCAGCCAAGCCCCAACAGTGGGCACTGAAGCTTTCTTT. This encodes CASSQAPTVGTEAFF.

V usage is TRBV20-1 and J usage is TRBJ2-5, with 10 bases matching TRBD2. Germline assignment: CDR1 DFQATT and CDR2 SNEGSKA (reference sequence). The CDR3 runs 15 residues. The V segment lost 3 bases and the J segment 5 bases; nucleotides outside the gene matches: 9. In nucleotides, the CDR3 is TGCAGTGCTAGTCGGCAAGCGGGGGGGTCGGAGACCCAGTACTTC. It codes for CSASRQAGGSETQYF.

V is TRBV7-2 and J is TRBJ1-2, with a tentative D call TRBD1 (5 bases). Trimming took 5 bases from V and 7 from J, leaving 11 bases between them. This CDR3 spans 12 amino acids. CDR1 SGHTA and CDR2 FQGNSA come from the germline V gene. The DNA of the CDR3 is TGTGCCAGCAGCCCGGCAGGGAGTGGCTACACCTTC. Translating gives CASSPAGSGYTF. Variable domain in full (rest from reference TRBV7-2 and TRBJ1-2): GAGVSQSPSNKVTEKGKDVELRCDPISGHTALYWYRQSLGQGLEFLIYFQGNSAPDKSGLPSDRFSAERTGGSVSTLTIQRTQQEDSAVYLCASSPAGSGYTFGSGTRLTVV.

This clone was counted a single time. The gene calls are TRBV28 and TRBJ2-5; D call uncertain. The length of the CDR3 is 12 residues. Germline V gene data show CDR1 as MDHEN and CDR2 as SYDVKM. V was shortened by 2 bases and J by 2 bases, with 3 bases between the two germline ends. The CDR3 reads CASSLVQETQYF. CDR3 DNA: TGTGCCAGCAGTTTAGTACAAGAGACCCAGTACTTC.

The chain has TRBV4-3 and TRBJ2-6, with no clear D. Trimming stripped 0 bases from V and 3 bases from J, with 9 bases between. Germline loops: CDR1 LGHNA, CDR2 YSLEER. The CDR3 loop spans 16 amino acids. CDR3 DNA sequence: TGCGCCAGCAGCCAAGATCTACTGTATGGGGCCAACGTCCTGACTTTC. It is translated as CASSQDLLYGANVLTF.

The chain links TRBV3-1 (or the pseudogene TRBV3-2) to TRBJ1-2; 7 bases map to TRBD1. The CDR3 sequence is 14 residues long. CDR1 is LGHDT, CDR2 YNNKEL, per germline (reference sequence). Unmatched junction bases numbered 6, after V lost 5 bases and J lost 3 bases. As DNA, the CDR3 is TGTGCCAGCAGCGAGCAAGGGGGCGACTATGGCTACACCTTC. It is translated as CASSEQGGDYGYTF.

The rearrangement joins TRBV7-8 to TRBJ2-1; D gene unclear. This CDR3 has 11 amino acids. The V end lost 5 bases, the J end lost 8 bases, and 7 bases lay between the germline ends. Germline CDR1 and CDR2: SGHVS and FQNEAQ. The CDR3 bases are TGTGCCAGCAGCCGTTTGGATGAGCAGTTCTTC. It is translated as CASSRLDEQFF. The full variable domain, rest sourced from reference TRBV7-8 and TRBJ2-1, is GAGVSQSPRYKVAKRGQDVALRCDPISGHVSLFWYQQALGQGPEFLTYFQNEAQLDKSGLPSDRFFAERPEGSVSTLKIQRTQQEDSAVYLCASSRLDEQFFGPGTRLTVL.

This chain uses TRBV13 with TRBJ2-2; no firm D call. This CDR3 region has 14 residues. Germline V lookup: CDR1 PRHDT, CDR2 FYEKMQ (reference sequence). V was trimmed by 5 bases and J by 8 bases, leaving 15 bases between them. DNA for the CDR3: TGTGCCAGCAGCGCGAGAGACGGTGGGGGGGAGCTGTTTTTT. Translating gives CASSARDGGGELFF.

The chain links TRBV10-1 to TRBJ1-1; the D is unclear. The CDR3 is 13 amino acids. V gave up 4 bases and J gave up 1 base, with 7 bases separating them. From germline, CDR1 is WNHNN and CDR2 SYGVQD (reference sequence). Here the CDR3 reads CASSVGKNTEAFF. CDR3 sequence (DNA): TGCGCCAGCAGTGTCGGAAAGAACACTGAAGCTTTCTTT.

V is TRBV6-5 and J is TRBJ1-2; perhaps TRBD1 as D (5 bases). The germline CDR1 and CDR2 sequences are MNHEY and SVGAGI. Trimming took 2 bases from V and 6 from J, leaving 13 bases between them. The CDR3 runs to 14 residues. CDR3 in DNA: TGTGCCAGCAGTTACGAGACGGGGGTTGATGGCTACACCTTC. This gives the protein CASSYETGVDGYTF.

This sequence joins TRBV5-1 and TRBJ2-5; the D gene could be TRBD1 or TRBD2 (5 bases each). From germline, CDR1 is SGHRS and CDR2 YFSETQ. This CDR3 has 19 amino acids. The germline V and J ends were trimmed by 9 bases and 5 bases, with 35 bases remaining between them. CDR3 loop: CAKHGDETEWGSPGETQYF. In DNA, the CDR3 is TGCGCCAAGCATGGAGATGAGACTGAGTGGGGCTCACCGGGGGAGACCCAGTACTTC.

V is TRBV2 and J is TRBJ1-1; no definite D call. The CDR3 consists of 13 residues. Germline V CDR1 and CDR2: SNHLY, FYNNEI. V lost 6 bases and J lost 1, with 9 bases in between. The DNA of the CDR3 is TGTGCCAGCAGGCCACGGGCGAACACTGAAGCTTTCTTT. Its translation: CASRPRANTEAFF.

The rearrangement joins TRBV6-2 or TRBV6-3 to TRBJ1-2, with TRBD1 matching 7 bases. J lost 8 bases, V lost 4 bases, and 7 bases had no gene match. Germline V CDR1 and CDR2: MNHEY, SVGEGT. This CDR3 spans 13 amino acids. The CDR3 DNA is TGTGCCAGCAGTTTCGACAGGGAGAGCGGCTACACCTTC. It yields the protein CASSFDRESGYTF.

The chain links TRBV5-1 to TRBJ1-2; no definite D call. CDR3 length: 13 amino acids. Trimming took off 4 bases at V and 4 bases at J, with 11 bases between the two ends. Germline V gene lookup returns CDR1 SGHRS and CDR2 YFSETQ. The CDR3 loop is CASSETVSYGYTF. The CDR3 DNA reads as TGCGCCAGCAGCGAGACGGTCAGCTATGGCTACACCTTC. The entire variable domain, with the rest obtained from reference TRBV5-1 and TRBJ1-2, is as follows: KAGVTQTPRYLIKTRGQQVTLSCSPISGHRSVSWYQQTPGQGLQFLFEYFSETQRNKGNFPGRFSGRQFSNSRSEMNVSTLELGDSALYLCASSETVSYGYTFGSGTRLTVV.

The V gene is TRBV14, the J gene TRBJ1-5, with D uncertain. The CDR3 spans 13 residues. Looked up from germline, CDR1 is SGHDN and CDR2 is FVKESK. V was clipped by 3 bases and J by 1 base, with 4 bases between them. The CDR3 region has the DNA TGTGCCAGCAGCCAGATGAGCAATCAGCCCCAGCATTTT. It encodes CASSQMSNQPQHF.

The chain couples TRBV2 to TRBJ1-3; TRBD1 agrees at 7 bases. This CDR3 spans 12 amino acids. V gave up 10 bases and J gave up 3 bases; unmatched junction bases: 3. Germline loops: CDR1 SNHLY, CDR2 FYNNEI. The CDR3 protein is CATDRVGNTIYF. The DNA of the CDR3 is TGTGCCACCGACAGGGTTGGAAACACCATATATTTT. The entire variable domain, with the rest obtained from reference TRBV2 and TRBJ1-3, is as follows: EPEVTQTPSHQVTQMGQEVILRCVPISNHLYFYWYRQILGQKVEFLVSFYNNEISEKSEIFDDQFSVERPDGSNFTLKIRSTKLEDSAMYFCATDRVGNTIYFGEGSWLTVV.

V usage is TRBV5-6 and J usage is TRBJ2-7; 11 bases map to TRBD2. This CDR3 is built from 16 residues. Germline loops: CDR1 SGHDT, CDR2 YYEEEE. After removal of 4 bases from V and 3 bases from J, the junction contained 9 bases not matched to a gene. The CDR3 reads CASSLLAGGDLYEQYV. The CDR3 DNA is TGTGCCAGCAGCCTCCTAGCGGGGGGCGATCTCTACGAGCAGTACGTC.

The J gene is TRBJ2-5, the V gene TRBV19; 7 nucleotides agree with TRBD2. With 4 bases clipped from V and 2 bases from J, the junction kept 7 bases outside the gene matches. The CDR3 is 15 residues long. CDR1 is LNHDA, CDR2 SQIVND, per germline (reference sequence). CDR3 residues: CASSRGSGLQETQYF. DNA for the CDR3: TGTGCCAGTAGTAGAGGATCGGGACTACAAGAGACCCAGTACTTC.

The chain links TRBV6-6 to TRBJ2-3; 10 bases match TRBD2. Per germline, CDR1 MNHNY and CDR2 SVGAGI (reference sequence). The CDR3 is 17 residues long. The ends lost 5 bases at V and 2 bases at J; junction bases unmatched: 10. CDR3 amino acids: CASSPRTSGKNTDTQYF. The DNA for the CDR3 is TGTGCCAGCAGTCCGAGGACTAGCGGAAAAAACACAGATACGCAGTATTTT.

This rearrangement joins TRBV18 to TRBJ1-1; no firm D call. The V end lost 3 bases, the J end lost 0 bases, and 8 bases lay between the germline ends. This CDR3 is 14 amino acids long. Germline V gives CDR1 KGHSH, CDR2 LQKENI. The DNA for the CDR3 is TGTGCCAGCTCACCTGGACTTTTGAACACTGAAGCTTTCTTT. Translating gives CASSPGLLNTEAFF.